This TCR beta chain derives from a study of blood T cell repertoires in COVID-19. Study-level background: Italy, Spain and the United States were the sources of the convalescent and acute COVID-19 samples.

Germline CDR1 LGHNA, CDR2 YNFKEQ. CDR3 size: 16 residues. The V and J ends lost 4 bases and 3 bases, in that order; junction bases with no gene match: 7. Original processing methods: Reference gene primer amplification gave estimated nucleated cell counts. Sequencing used immunoSEQ multiplex PCR; TCRdb keeps in-frame clones, though not all of them. For V, J and clone size, that table is used; D and trimming come from the DNA. The repertoire holds 160,000 or so clones, with around 85% as singletons. The rearrangement links TRBV4-2 to TRBJ1-5; 9 nucleotides agree with TRBD1. The sequencing input was peripheral blood. The receptor comes from a woman between 65 and 79 years old with acute or convalescent COVID-19. The CDR3: CASSLTRDRVNQPQHF. In nucleotides, the CDR3 is TGTGCCAGCAGCCTGACCCGGGACAGGGTCAATCAGCCCCAGCATTTT.